The clone carrying this T cell receptor beta chain was found a few times. These data belong to a study of blood T cell repertoires in COVID-19. In the original processing: Counts of nucleated cells, estimated from reference gene primer amplification, were obtained. Method: immunoSEQ multiplex PCR; TCRdb's copy keeps in-frame clones and lacks some. Clonal size and the V and J genes are those of that table, whereas D and trimming came from the DNA. Of approximately 92,000 clones in the sample, roughly 84% were seen once. The CDR3 runs to 14 residues. V lost 8 bases and J lost 3; bases outside the gene matches: 5. Germline values: CDR1 SEHNR, CDR2 FQNEAQ (reference sequence).

Sequenced material: peripheral blood. The TCR originated in a man between 65 and 79 years old with active or convalescent COVID-19. This chain joins TRBV7-9 and TRBJ2-2, with TRBD2 identical over 8 bases. CDR3 nucleotide sequence: TGTGCCAGCCAAGCGGGGGCAGACACCGGGGAGCTGTTTTTT. Translated, it gives CASQAGADTGELFF.